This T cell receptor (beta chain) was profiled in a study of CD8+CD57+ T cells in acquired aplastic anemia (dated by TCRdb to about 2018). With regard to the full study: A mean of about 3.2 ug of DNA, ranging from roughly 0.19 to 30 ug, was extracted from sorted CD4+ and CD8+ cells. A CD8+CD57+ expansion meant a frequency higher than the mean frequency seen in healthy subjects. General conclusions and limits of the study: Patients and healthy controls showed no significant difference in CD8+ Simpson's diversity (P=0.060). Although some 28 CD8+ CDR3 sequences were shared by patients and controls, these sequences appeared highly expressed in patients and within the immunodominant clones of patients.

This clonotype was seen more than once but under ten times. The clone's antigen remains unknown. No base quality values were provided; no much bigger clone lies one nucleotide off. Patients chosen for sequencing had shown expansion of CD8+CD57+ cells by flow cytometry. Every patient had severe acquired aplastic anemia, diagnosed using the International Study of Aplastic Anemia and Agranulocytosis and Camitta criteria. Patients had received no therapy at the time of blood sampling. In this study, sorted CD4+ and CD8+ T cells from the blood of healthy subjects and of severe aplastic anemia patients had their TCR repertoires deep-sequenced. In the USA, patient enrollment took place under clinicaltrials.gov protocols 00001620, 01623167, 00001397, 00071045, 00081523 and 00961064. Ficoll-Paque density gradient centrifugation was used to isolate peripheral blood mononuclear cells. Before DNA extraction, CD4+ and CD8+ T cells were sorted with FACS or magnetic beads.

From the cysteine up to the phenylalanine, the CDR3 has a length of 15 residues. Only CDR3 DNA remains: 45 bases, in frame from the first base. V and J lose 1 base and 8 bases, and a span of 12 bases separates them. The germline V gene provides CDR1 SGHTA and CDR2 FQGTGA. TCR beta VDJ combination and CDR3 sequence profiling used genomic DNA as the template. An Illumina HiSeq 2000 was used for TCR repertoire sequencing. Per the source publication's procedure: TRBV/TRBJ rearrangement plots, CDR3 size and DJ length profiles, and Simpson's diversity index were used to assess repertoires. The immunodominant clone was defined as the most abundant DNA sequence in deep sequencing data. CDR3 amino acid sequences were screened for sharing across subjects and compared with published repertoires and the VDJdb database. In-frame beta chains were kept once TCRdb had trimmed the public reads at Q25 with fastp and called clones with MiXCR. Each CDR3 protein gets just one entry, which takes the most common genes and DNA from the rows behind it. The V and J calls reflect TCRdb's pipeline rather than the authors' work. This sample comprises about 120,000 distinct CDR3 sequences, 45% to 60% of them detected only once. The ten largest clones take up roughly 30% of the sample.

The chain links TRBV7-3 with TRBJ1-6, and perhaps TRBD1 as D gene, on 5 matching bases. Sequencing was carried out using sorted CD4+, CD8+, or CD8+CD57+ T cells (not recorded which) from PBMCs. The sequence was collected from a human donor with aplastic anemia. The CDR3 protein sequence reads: CASSLRDGGYSPLHF. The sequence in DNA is TGTGCCAGCAGCTTAAGGGACGGAGGATATTCACCCCTCCACTTT. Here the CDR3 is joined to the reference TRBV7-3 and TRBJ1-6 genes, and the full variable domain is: GAGVSQTPSNKVTEKGKYVELRCDPISGHTALYWYRQSLGQGPEFLIYFQGTGAADDSGLPNDRFFAVRPEGSVSTLKIQRTERGDSAVYLCASSLRDGGYSPLHFGNGTRLTVT.